Included here is one T cell receptor (beta chain) sequence, with context. Its antigen remains unidentified. In preparing the TRB cDNA libraries, 5' RACE with UMI labels was used. TCRdb re-called the 5' RACE reads and shows each CDR3 protein once, DNA omitted. Here the sample table reports over 70,000 distinct CDR3 sequences. Germline V CDR1 and CDR2: MNHEY, SVGAGI. The CDR3 is 13 residues long. The data derive from a study of CXCR3-negative and CXCR3-positive naive CD8 T cells. Looking at the study overall: Roughly 130 million TRB reads were obtained in total, which works out to about 1.5 +/- 0.3 million per library.

Points from the study as a whole: TRBV-TRBJ usage was alike in naive CXCR3-negative and CXCR3-positive cells but differed in memory cells. Naive cells positive for CXCR3 carried more hydrophobic TRB CDR3s than CXCR3-negative ones.

The TCR was taken from a human donor in good health. Some clones in this sample may be carry-over from other donors' samples. The sequencing input was naive CXCR3- CD8+ T cells from blood. The sample's subset: CD45RO-CCR7+CD27+CD95- naive CD8+ T cells lacking CXCR3 (TNR3-). The J gene is TRBJ2-7, the V gene TRBV6-5; TCRdb's D call, TRBD1, is unchecked because there is no DNA. CDR3: CATTGGRFYEQYF.